Given below is one T cell receptor (beta chain) in context. No antigen is known for it. These data originate in a study of blood T cells in healthy people across ages. At the level of the study: Template switching retrieved approximately one barcoded beta molecule for each two T cells. Overall study results and limits: Measured against age, TCR beta diversity per million T cells decreased in a roughly linear manner. Higher diversity, along with more naive CD4+ cells, distinguished long-lived donors from aged donors.

Combining a sample-barcoded 5' primer with a J-beta primer mix, a second PCR ran for roughly 7 to 12 cycles. Via MiXCR, TCRdb re-called the 5' RACE reads, giving one row per CDR3 protein. The data hold more than 1.4 million distinct CDR3 sequences, with approximately 38% observed a single time. The length of the CDR3 is 16 residues. The V gene end was trimmed by 5 bases and the J gene end by 4 bases; junction bases not matched to a gene: 11. Germline CDR1 is MGHDK and CDR2 is SYGVNS. Each donor supplied roughly 10 milliliters of peripheral blood. This chain joins TRBV25-1 and TRBJ1-3, with 7 bases aligning to TRBD1. The clonotype comes from a young woman in good health. Sequencing was carried out using blood. The CDR3 coding sequence is TGTGCCAGCAGTAAATCGACAGGGAGCCGCGGAAACACCATATATTTT. It specifies CASSKSTGSRGNTIYF.